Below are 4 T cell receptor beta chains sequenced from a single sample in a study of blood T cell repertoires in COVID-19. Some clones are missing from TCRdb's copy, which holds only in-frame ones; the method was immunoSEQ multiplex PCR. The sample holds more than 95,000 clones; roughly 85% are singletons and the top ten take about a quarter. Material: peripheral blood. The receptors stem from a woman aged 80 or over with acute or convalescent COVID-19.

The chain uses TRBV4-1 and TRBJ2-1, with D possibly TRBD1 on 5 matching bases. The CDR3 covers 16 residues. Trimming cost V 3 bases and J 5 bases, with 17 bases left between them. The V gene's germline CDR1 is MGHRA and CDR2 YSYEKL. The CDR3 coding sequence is TGCGCCAGCAGCCATAGGGGTTTCAGGATCGACAATGAGCAGTTCTTC. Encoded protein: CASSHRGFRIDNEQFF.

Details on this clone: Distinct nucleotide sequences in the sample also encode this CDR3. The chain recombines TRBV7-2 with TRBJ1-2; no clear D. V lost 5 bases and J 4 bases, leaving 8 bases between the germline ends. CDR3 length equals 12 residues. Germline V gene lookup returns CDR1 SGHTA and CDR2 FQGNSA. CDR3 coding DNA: TGTGCCAGCAGCCCAACGGGCTATGGCTACACCTTC. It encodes CASSPTGYGYTF.

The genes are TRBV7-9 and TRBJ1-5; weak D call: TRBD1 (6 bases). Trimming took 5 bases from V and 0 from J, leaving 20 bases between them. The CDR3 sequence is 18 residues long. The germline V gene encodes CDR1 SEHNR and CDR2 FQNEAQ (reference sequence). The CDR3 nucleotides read TGTGCCAGCAGCCTCCGGGACACACCAGACTATAGCAATCAGCCCCAGCATTTT. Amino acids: CASSLRDTPDYSNQPQHF.

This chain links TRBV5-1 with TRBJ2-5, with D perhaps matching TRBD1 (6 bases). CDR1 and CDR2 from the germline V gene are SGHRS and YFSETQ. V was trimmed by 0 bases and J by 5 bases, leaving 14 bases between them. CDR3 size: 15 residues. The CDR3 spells CASSLGPDRMETQYF. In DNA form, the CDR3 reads TGCGCCAGCAGCTTGGGACCCGACAGGATGGAGACCCAGTACTTC.